This T cell receptor beta chain was captured by sequencing in a study of identical twins. General study findings and limits: Low generation probability was overrepresented in out-of-frame alpha sequences shared by twins. Invariant MAIT and iNKT cells may have partly biased zero-insertion analyses.

From the 5' RACE reads, TCRdb called clonotypes with MiXCR, one entry per CDR3 protein. The sample lists 450,000 to 650,000 distinct CDR3 sequences, 7.5% to 10% occurring once. Trimming cost V 3 bases and J 3 bases, with 9 bases left between them. This CDR3 spans 13 amino acids. The germline gives CDR1 MDHEN, CDR2 SYDVKM. This clonotype occurred a few times. Its antigen is currently unknown. This same sample was also taken into another study, of yellow fever vaccine responses in identical twins.

Sequencing was performed on PBMCs. The sequence was collected from a woman aged 18-29 years in good health. The rearrangement links TRBV28 to TRBJ2-7; D is unclear. The CDR3 is CASSFADGYEQYF. As DNA, the CDR3 is TGTGCCAGCAGTTTCGCCGACGGCTACGAGCAGTACTTC.